The present T cell receptor beta chain was sequenced within a study of T cells after yellow fever vaccination. Study overall: With SMART-Seq v4 Ultra Low Input, the fractions containing low cell numbers were prepared. General study results and limits: The secondary response was weaker but peaked faster, day 5 versus 15. Most clones from primary vaccination resurfaced after the booster (nearly 97% CD4, 88% CD8).

This clonotype was detected a few times. Its antigen remains unidentified. Synthesis of TCR cDNA relied on 5'RACE template switching, which attached a universal primer site and UMIs. Each CDR3 protein gets one entry after TCRdb re-called the 5' RACE reads with MiXCR. This sample yields some 600,000 distinct CDR3 sequences, of which around 12% are seen a single time; about 15% belongs to the top ten. This CDR3 comprises 16 residues. Germline CDR1 LGHDT, CDR2 YNNKEL (reference sequence). V dropped 2 bases and J dropped 12 bases, with 23 bases sitting between them. The V gene is TRBV3-1, the J gene TRBJ2-1, with D possibly matching TRBD2 (5 bases). This sequence originates from a man in his thirties or forties who received the YFV17D yellow fever vaccine. The sequencing used PBMCs, collected on the day of the yellow fever booster vaccination. CDR3 amino acids: CASSQTVGSASVAQFF. The CDR3 DNA follows: TGTGCCAGCAGCCAAACGGTGGGTAGCGCCTCCGTAGCGCAGTTCTTC.